This note documents a single T cell receptor beta chain sequence. The CDR3 sequence is 13 residues long. V was pared by 4 bases and J by 5 bases, with 14 bases between. CDR1 GTSNPN and CDR2 SVGIG come from the germline V gene (reference sequence). This entry belongs to a study of blood T cell repertoires in COVID-19. Study summary: Samples came from the United States, Italy and Spain, spanning acute and convalescent COVID-19. PBMCs, B-cell-depleted T cells, or T cells provided the cDNA or gDNA that made up the material.

Sequencing was performed with immunoSEQ multiplex PCR; in TCRdb, only in-frame clones are kept and a portion is missing. The sample holds roughly 150,000 clones; 65% to 85% are singletons and the top ten take roughly 10%. This clonotype was obtained from a man aged 70 or older with active or convalescent COVID-19. Sequenced input: peripheral blood. V and J are TRBV30 and TRBJ1-1; perhaps TRBD1 as D (5 bases). The CDR3 protein is CAWTRGGRTEAFF. DNA for the CDR3: TGTGCCTGGACCCGGGGGGGGAGGACTGAAGCTTTCTTT.